Presented here are 16 T cell receptor beta chains from one specimen sequenced in a study of early T cells in non-severe SARS-CoV-2 infection. TCRdb reprocessed the 5' RACE reads via MiXCR and lists one record per CDR3 protein. The sample shows some 22,000 distinct CDR3 sequences, 4% to 5% of them seen only once. The sequenced sample consisted of whole blood. The source of these receptors is an adult who was a healthcare worker with PCR-confirmed SARS-CoV-2 infection or an uninfected control (not recorded which).

A note on this clonotype: A read error may explain this, as a much larger clone is one base away. This chain uses TRBV2 with TRBJ2-6, with D perhaps matching TRBD1 (6 bases). Trimming shortened V by 6 bases and J by 0 bases, and 12 bases separated the two germline ends. Germline-derived CDR1 and CDR2 are SNHLY and FYNNEI. The CDR3 contains 16 residues. The CDR3 spells CASSGIGGSGANVLTF. The DNA of the CDR3 is TGTGCCAGCAGCGGGATAGGGGGCTCTGGGGCCAACGTCCTGACTTTC. The full variable domain, completed using reference TRBV2 and TRBJ2-6, is EPEVTQTPSHQVTQMGQEVILRCVPISNHLYFYWYRQILGQKVEFLVSFYNNEISEKSEIFDDQFSVERPDGSNFTLKIRSTKLEDSAMYFCASSGIGGSGANVLTFGAGSRLTVL.

This chain uses TRBV5-5 with TRBJ2-3, with TRBD1 matching over 8 bases. V dropped 3 bases and J dropped 3; count of bases not matched to a gene: 3. In germline, CDR1 is SGHKS, CDR2 YYEKEE (reference sequence). This CDR3 is built from 14 residues. CDR3 bases: TGTGCCAGCAGCTCCAGGACAGGGACAGATACGCAGTATTTT. As protein: CASSSRTGTDTQYF.

The V gene is TRBV6-5, the J gene TRBJ1-2, with D perhaps matching TRBD1 (6 bases). CDR3 length: 12 amino acids. V lost 7 bases to trimming and J lost 6 bases, with 12 bases between them. Germline values: CDR1 MNHEY, CDR2 SVGAGI. In nucleotides, the CDR3 is TGTGCCAGCACCCAACAGGGAAATGGCTACACCTTC. This codes for CASTQQGNGYTF.

At least ten counts were recorded for this clonotype. This chain joins TRBV6-2 or TRBV6-3 and TRBJ1-6; 8 nucleotides match TRBD1. This CDR3 has 15 residues. Trimming at V came to 5 bases and at J to 5 bases, leaving 5 bases not matched to a gene. Germline CDR1 MNHEY, CDR2 SVGEGT. CDR3: CASSDGDRNNSPLHF. The CDR3 region has the DNA TGTGCCAGCAGTGACGGGGACAGGAATAATTCACCCCTCCACTTT.

The table lists this clonotype with many counts. This sequence joins TRBV12-5 and TRBJ2-2; weak D call: TRBD1 (5 bases). This CDR3 spans 16 amino acids. The V gene's germline CDR1 is LGHNT and CDR2 FRNRAP. V lost 2 bases to trimming and J lost 3 bases, with 13 bases between them. CDR3 sequence reads: CASGLYSRGDTGELFF. CDR3 coding DNA: TGTGCTAGTGGTTTGTACTCTAGGGGTGACACCGGGGAGCTGTTTTTT.

This clonotype was seen at least ten times. This sequence joins TRBV4-3 and TRBJ1-5; D gene ambiguous. Trimming took off 0 bases at V and 3 bases at J, with 6 bases between the two ends. The CDR3 runs 14 residues. Germline CDR1 is LGHNA and CDR2 is YSLEER. The CDR3 DNA reads as TGCGCCAGCAGCCAAGATCAATTCAATCAGCCCCAGCATTTT. Its protein product is CASSQDQFNQPQHF.

This clonotype was counted at least ten times. This chain connects TRBV7-2 to TRBJ1-4, with unresolved D. V was clipped by 3 bases and J by 7 bases, with 9 bases between them. CDR3 length: 13 residues. Germline values: CDR1 SGHTA, CDR2 FQGNSA. The CDR3 nucleotides are TGTGCCAGCAGCTTCCTAGATGGTGAAAAACTGTTTTTT. It codes for CASSFLDGEKLFF.

This clonotype was found many times. The chain employs TRBV2 and TRBJ1-1; possibly TRBD1 for D (5 bases). V was shortened by 7 bases and J by 0 bases, with 9 bases between the two germline ends. The CDR3 length is 13 residues. The germline gives CDR1 SNHLY, CDR2 FYNNEI. CDR3 nucleotide sequence: TGTGCCAGCATGGGGGAGGTGAACACTGAAGCTTTCTTT. The encoded protein is CASMGEVNTEAFF. The variable domain in full, completed from reference TRBV2 and TRBJ1-1, reads EPEVTQTPSHQVTQMGQEVILRCVPISNHLYFYWYRQILGQKVEFLVSFYNNEISEKSEIFDDQFSVERPDGSNFTLKIRSTKLEDSAMYFCASMGEVNTEAFFGQGTRLTVV.

This clonotype ranks as medium-sized (0.01 to 0.1%). The chain joins TRBV27 to TRBJ2-5; possible D gene TRBD2, 5 bases. Trimming shortened V by 2 bases and J by 3 bases, and 7 bases separated the two germline ends. The CDR3 sequence is 13 residues long. In germline, CDR1 is MNHEY, CDR2 SMNVEV (reference sequence). The CDR3 loop is CASSLMGEETQYF. The CDR3 DNA follows: TGTGCCAGCAGTTTAATGGGAGAAGAGACCCAGTACTTC.

This chain uses TRBV5-1 with TRBJ1-1, with D unresolved. Germline V CDR1 and CDR2: SGHRS, YFSETQ. CDR3 length: 15 residues. Trimming cost V 0 bases and J 0 bases, with 9 bases left between them. CDR3 in DNA: TGCGCCAGCAGCTTGGTTCTGGGGATGAACACTGAAGCTTTCTTT. Translating gives CASSLVLGMNTEAFF. The entire variable domain, with the rest obtained from reference TRBV5-1 and TRBJ1-1, is as follows: KAGVTQTPRYLIKTRGQQVTLSCSPISGHRSVSWYQQTPGQGLQFLFEYFSETQRNKGNFPGRFSGRQFSNSRSEMNVSTLELGDSALYLCASSLVLGMNTEAFFGQGTRLTVV.

The CDR3 DNA reads as TGTGCCAGCAGTCCTCAGGGATTTGCTAATGAAAAACTGTTTTTT. Its translation is CASSPQGFANEKLFF. V is TRBV6-5 and J is TRBJ1-4; a possible D gene is TRBD1 (5 bases). This CDR3 spans 15 amino acids. Trimming stripped 5 bases from V and 3 bases from J, with 13 bases between. The V gene's germline CDR1 is MNHEY and CDR2 SVGAGI.

This chain connects TRBV20-1 to TRBJ2-3; tentative D call: TRBD2 (5 bases). The V gene's germline CDR1 is DFQATT and CDR2 SNEGSKA (reference sequence). This CDR3 has 13 residues. The V end was cut by 6 bases, the J end by 4 bases, with 14 bases between. This CDR3 reads CSAQRGVADTQYF. Here the CDR3 DNA reads TGCAGTGCCCAACGGGGTGTCGCAGATACGCAGTATTTT.

This clonotype showed up just a few times. The rearrangement uses TRBV27 and TRBJ2-5, with 9 bases that match TRBD1. The CDR3 sequence is 16 residues long. V lost 5 bases, J lost 2 bases, and 9 bases stayed unmatched. From germline, CDR1 is MNHEY and CDR2 SMNVEV (reference sequence). Here the CDR3 reads CASSPIRDRVQETQYF. Here the CDR3 DNA reads TGTGCCAGCAGTCCGATCCGGGACAGGGTTCAAGAGACCCAGTACTTC.

The chain joins TRBV3-1 to TRBJ1-4, with a weak D call TRBD1 (5 bases). Germline V CDR1 and CDR2: LGHDT, YNNKEL (reference sequence). The CDR3 covers 15 residues. Trimming cost V 0 bases and J 3 bases, with 8 bases left between them. This CDR3 reads CASSQDQGANEKLFF. The CDR3 nucleotides are TGTGCCAGCAGCCAAGACCAGGGTGCTAATGAAAAACTGTTTTTT.

This sequence joins TRBV7-6 and TRBJ2-3; 10 nucleotides align to TRBD2. Unmatched junction bases numbered 2, after V lost 1 base and J lost 1 base. CDR1 and CDR2 (germline): SGHVS, FNYEAQ. CDR3 length: 16 residues. The CDR3: CASSLGGTSGTDTQYF. The CDR3 nucleotides read TGTGCCAGCAGCTTAGGTGGGACTAGCGGCACAGATACGCAGTATTTT.

By sample share, this clonotype is medium-sized. This chain joins TRBV6-5 and TRBJ1-5, with D uncertain. The length of the CDR3 is 14 residues. Per the germline V gene, CDR1 is MNHEY and CDR2 is SVGAGI. V lost 6 bases, J lost 2 bases, and 11 bases lay in between. The CDR3 loop is CASRPRRGNQPQHF. The CDR3 DNA reads TGTGCCAGCAGACCCCGGAGGGGCAATCAGCCCCAGCATTTT.